The 10 T cell receptor beta chains in this list originate from one sample, sequenced in a study of cytomegalovirus exposure and HLA in healthy donors. PCR involved 60 Vbeta and 13 Jbeta primers. Measured with immunoSEQ multiplex PCR; TCRdb has only the in-frame clones, and not every one. The profile shows some 150,000 clones, over 60% of them singletons. Sequenced: PBMCs. Receptor source: a woman in her 50s in good health and CMV-seronegative.

The chain uses TRBV28 and TRBJ1-3; no clear D. CDR3 size: 16 residues. Trimming removed 5 bases at V and 0 bases at J, with 14 bases between. The germline CDR1 and CDR2 sequences are MDHEN and SYDVKM. CDR3 in amino acids: CASSPVFSSSGNTIYF. In DNA form, the CDR3 reads TGTGCCAGCAGTCCCGTTTTTTCGAGCTCTGGAAACACCATATATTTT.

Here the CDR3 reads CASRSRSHNSPLHF. The CDR3 DNA reads as TGTGCCAGCAGATCGAGAAGCCATAATTCACCCCTCCACTTT. The chain combines TRBV2 with TRBJ1-6; no reliable D call. The germline V and J ends were trimmed by 6 bases and 5 bases, with 11 bases remaining between them. The germline V gene encodes CDR1 SNHLY and CDR2 FYNNEI. CDR3 length equals 14 residues.

The chain has TRBV28 and TRBJ1-5; the D is unclear. Per the germline V gene, CDR1 is MDHEN and CDR2 is SYDVKM. The ends were cut back, 3 bases at V and 4 bases at J, with 13 bases in the middle. The CDR3 is 15 amino acids. The CDR3 reads CASSFSGSGNQPQHF. The CDR3 DNA follows: TGTGCCAGCAGTTTTTCTGGGAGTGGGAATCAGCCCCAGCATTTT.

CDR3 sequence (DNA): TGTGCCAGCAGCCGCCAGGGGCCACCAGCGTCCTACGAGCAGTACTTC. Its protein is CASSRQGPPASYEQYF. This chain uses TRBV7-2 with TRBJ2-7; weak D call: TRBD1 (6 bases). V lost 5 bases and J lost 1, with 18 bases in between. The CDR3 contains 16 residues. Germline lookup yields CDR1 SGHTA and CDR2 FQGNSA.

This clone turned up a few times. The genes are TRBV7-9 and TRBJ1-2, with TRBD1 matching over 9 bases. CDR1 and CDR2 (germline): SEHNR, FQNEAQ (reference sequence). Germline trimming cut 3 bases from V and 6 bases from J; bases unmatched to any gene: 8. The CDR3 extends over 15 amino acids. The CDR3 protein is CASSFRPDRGNGYTF. The CDR3 DNA is TGTGCCAGCAGCTTTCGACCGGACAGGGGAAATGGCTACACCTTC.

The sample holds a few counts of this clone. This rearrangement joins TRBV6-5 to TRBJ1-6, with 8 bases lining up with TRBD1. The V segment lost 2 bases and the J segment 7 bases; nucleotides outside the gene matches: 4. The CDR3 covers 15 residues. Germline CDR1 MNHEY, CDR2 SVGAGI. This CDR3 reads CASSYATGVNSPLHF. The CDR3, as DNA: TGTGCCAGCAGTTACGCGACAGGGGTGAATTCACCCCTCCACTTT.

The chain combines TRBV7-2 with TRBJ2-5; 7 bases match TRBD2. V dropped 5 bases and J dropped 5; count of bases not matched to a gene: 11. CDR1 is SGHTA, CDR2 FQGNSA, per germline. The CDR3 consists of 15 residues. The DNA of the CDR3 is TGTGCCAGCAGCCAGGAGCGGGGTCATGGGGAGACCCAGTACTTC. It yields the protein CASSQERGHGETQYF.

The rearrangement links TRBV28 to TRBJ1-2; 9 bases agree with TRBD1. V was clipped by 6 bases and J by 8 bases; unmatched bases: 13. The CDR3 sequence is 15 residues long. Germline CDR1 is MDHEN and CDR2 is SYDVKM. CDR3 DNA sequence: TGTGCCAGCAGGCGACCGGACAGGGGATGGGAGGGCTACACCTTC. Translated, it gives CASRRPDRGWEGYTF.

The V gene is TRBV4-2, the J gene TRBJ2-7; tentatively, D is TRBD2 (5 bases). The CDR3 has 13 residues. Germline CDR1 and CDR2: LGHNA and YNFKEQ. Trimming removed 0 bases at V and 5 bases at J, with 8 bases between. CDR3 nucleotide sequence: TGTGCCAGCAGCCAAGATCCGAGGGACGAGCAGTACTTC. Its protein is CASSQDPRDEQYF.

The count of this clone is one. The J gene is TRBJ2-7, the V gene TRBV7-8; 7 bases map to TRBD1. V dropped 5 bases and J dropped 2; count of bases not matched to a gene: 6. Germline loops: CDR1 SGHVS, CDR2 FQNEAQ. This CDR3 region has 14 residues. DNA for the CDR3: TGTGCCAGCAGCCCGGGACAGCGAGCCTACGAGCAGTACTTC. Protein product: CASSPGQRAYEQYF.